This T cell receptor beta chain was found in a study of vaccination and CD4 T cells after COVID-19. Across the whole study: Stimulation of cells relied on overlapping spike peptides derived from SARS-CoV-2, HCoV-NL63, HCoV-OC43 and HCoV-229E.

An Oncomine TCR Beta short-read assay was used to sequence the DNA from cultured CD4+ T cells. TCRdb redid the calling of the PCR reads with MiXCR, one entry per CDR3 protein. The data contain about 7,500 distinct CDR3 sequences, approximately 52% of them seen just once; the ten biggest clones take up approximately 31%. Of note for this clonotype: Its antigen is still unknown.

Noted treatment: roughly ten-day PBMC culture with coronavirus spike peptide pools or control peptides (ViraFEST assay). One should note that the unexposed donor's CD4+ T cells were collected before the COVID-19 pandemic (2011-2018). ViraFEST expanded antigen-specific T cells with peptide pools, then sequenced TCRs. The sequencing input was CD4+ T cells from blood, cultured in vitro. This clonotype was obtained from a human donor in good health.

The CDR3 sequence is CASSMRGNTEAFF. Written as DNA, the CDR3 is TGTGCCAGTAGTATGCGAGGGAACACTGAAGCTTTCTTT. The rearrangement joins TRBV19 to TRBJ1-1, with no clear D. The CDR3 spans 13 residues. CDR1 is LNHDA, CDR2 SQIVND, per germline (reference sequence). Trimming pared 3 bases from V and 1 base from J, leaving 6 bases between.